A single count supports the clone carrying this T cell receptor beta chain. Germline lookup yields CDR1 LGHDT and CDR2 YNNKEL (reference sequence). The CDR3 totals 14 residues. Trimming removed 1 base at V and 8 bases at J, with 9 bases between. Reverse transcription of roughly 0.5 to 1 ug RNA was carried out with random hexamers. Multiplex PCR with immunoSEQ amplified the TCR beta CDR3 across 54 Vbeta and 13 Jbeta. TCRdb ran MiXCR on the immunoSEQ multiplex PCR reads and lists one entry per CDR3 protein. The sample yields 150,000 to 250,000 distinct CDR3 sequences, about 95% seen once. This record comes from a study of CD8 T cells in Susac syndrome. The authors sequenced TCR beta from blood CD8+ and CD4+ T cells. TEMRA cells were FACS-enriched, unlike CD8+ and CD4+ T cells, which were negatively isolated.

V is TRBV3-1 and J is TRBJ1-6; no definite D call. Sequenced sample: CD4+ T cells from PBMCs. This TCR was sampled from a human donor with multiple sclerosis. This CDR3 is CASSQGTYHSPLHF. CDR3 sequence (DNA): TGTGCCAGCAGCCAAGGGACGTATCATTCACCCCTCCACTTT.